The 10 T cell receptor beta chains below were found in one sample sequenced in a study of blood T cell repertoires in COVID-19. Method: immunoSEQ multiplex PCR; TCRdb's copy keeps in-frame clones and lacks some. The sample has about 65,000 clones; approximately 75% are singletons. Material for sequencing was peripheral blood. The origin of the receptors is an elderly man with acute or convalescent COVID-19.

The chain is built from TRBV29-1 and TRBJ1-1; 9 bases fit TRBD1. Germline V CDR1 and CDR2: SQVTM, ANQGSEA. There are 14 residues in the CDR3. The junction had 5 bases not matched to a gene; V was cut back by 6 bases and J by 0 bases. CDR3 sequence: CSVLTGGLNTEAFF. The DNA of the CDR3 is TGCAGCGTACTGACAGGGGGTTTGAACACTGAAGCTTTCTTT.

This chain links TRBV9 with TRBJ2-2; no reliable D call. CDR3 length equals 13 residues. V was shortened by 0 bases and J by 9 bases, with 9 bases between the two germline ends. Germline V gene sequence: CDR1 SGDLS, CDR2 YYNGEE. CDR3 in DNA: TGTGCCAGCAGCGTAGACCACACGTGGGAGCTGTTTTTT. This encodes CASSVDHTWELFF.

This rearrangement joins TRBV2 to TRBJ1-1; maybe TRBD1 (5 bases). Trimming cost V 7 bases and J 1 base, with 16 bases left between them. Looked up from germline, CDR1 is SNHLY and CDR2 is FYNNEI. CDR3 length equals 15 residues. CDR3 in amino acids: CASIPRGEANTEAFF. The DNA of the CDR3 is TGTGCCAGCATCCCGAGAGGGGAGGCGAACACTGAAGCTTTCTTT.

The chain combines TRBV7-2 with TRBJ2-7, with a tentative D call TRBD1 (6 bases). The CDR3 is 16 residues long. Trimming left V 2 bases short and J 5 bases short, with 19 bases between. Germline CDR1 reads SGHTA; CDR2 reads FQGNSA. The CDR3 protein is CASSLWMGAGFDEQYF. Here the CDR3 DNA reads TGTGCCAGCAGCTTATGGATGGGGGCCGGGTTCGACGAGCAGTACTTC.

This clone was seen once. The chain employs TRBV18 and TRBJ2-1, with TRBD2 matching over 12 bases. Germline assignment: CDR1 KGHSH and CDR2 LQKENI. Losses at the gene ends were 3 bases for V and 4 bases for J; bases not matched to a gene: 4. This CDR3 spans 16 amino acids. As DNA, the CDR3 is TGTGCCAGCTCACCCCGCACTAGCGGGGGGTACAATGAGCAGTTCTTC. Translating gives CASSPRTSGGYNEQFF. Drawing the rest from reference TRBV18 and TRBJ2-1, the complete variable domain is NAGVMQNPRHLVRRRGQEARLRCSPMKGHSHVYWYRQLPEEGLKFMVYLQKENIIDESGMPKERFSAEFPKEGPSILRIQQVVRGDSAAYFCASSPRTSGGYNEQFFGPGTRLTVL.

The rearrangement links TRBV5-1 to TRBJ2-1; the match to TRBD1 covers 7 bases. The V gene end was trimmed by 4 bases and the J gene end by 2 bases; junction bases not matched to a gene: 12. There are 17 residues in the CDR3. Germline V CDR1 and CDR2: SGHRS, YFSETQ. In DNA, the CDR3 is TGCGCCAGCAGCCAACGACAGGGTAGGAGTCCCTACAATGAGCAGTTCTTC. It translates to CASSQRQGRSPYNEQFF. Combining the CDR3 with reference TRBV5-1 and TRBJ2-1 gives the whole variable domain KAGVTQTPRYLIKTRGQQVTLSCSPISGHRSVSWYQQTPGQGLQFLFEYFSETQRNKGNFPGRFSGRQFSNSRSEMNVSTLELGDSALYLCASSQRQGRSPYNEQFFGPGTRLTVL.

Only one count was recorded for this clone. V and J are TRBV2 and TRBJ1-5, with D unresolved. From germline, CDR1 is SNHLY and CDR2 FYNNEI. This CDR3 has 13 residues. Trimming took off 3 bases at V and 3 bases at J, with 6 bases between the two ends. This CDR3 is CASSDQVNQPQHF. Written as DNA, the CDR3 is TGTGCCAGCAGTGACCAGGTCAATCAGCCCCAGCATTTT.

The V gene is TRBV6-5, the J gene TRBJ2-2, with D perhaps TRBD2 (5 bases). The CDR3 is 14 amino acids. Germline V gene sequence: CDR1 MNHEY, CDR2 SVGAGI. The germline V and J ends were trimmed by 5 bases and 4 bases, with 11 bases remaining between them. CDR3 amino acids: CASSPDGGTGELFF. The CDR3, as DNA: TGTGCCAGCAGTCCTGATGGAGGCACCGGGGAGCTGTTTTTT.

V and J are TRBV19 and TRBJ2-1; maybe TRBD1 (6 bases). The length of the CDR3 is 13 residues. Trimming cost V 6 bases and J 8 bases, with 14 bases left between them. From germline, CDR1 is LNHDA and CDR2 SQIVND (reference sequence). The CDR3 reads CASRRTGLDEQFF. The CDR3 nucleotides read TGTGCCAGTAGACGAACAGGGCTCGATGAGCAGTTCTTC.

The chain couples TRBV18 to TRBJ2-5; 9 bases are a match to TRBD1. The junction had 3 bases not matched to a gene; V was cut back by 5 bases and J by 2 bases. The CDR3 is 14 residues long. From germline, CDR1 is KGHSH and CDR2 LQKENI. CDR3 sequence: CASSGGQGQETQYF. CDR3 bases: TGTGCCAGCTCAGGCGGACAGGGGCAAGAGACCCAGTACTTC.